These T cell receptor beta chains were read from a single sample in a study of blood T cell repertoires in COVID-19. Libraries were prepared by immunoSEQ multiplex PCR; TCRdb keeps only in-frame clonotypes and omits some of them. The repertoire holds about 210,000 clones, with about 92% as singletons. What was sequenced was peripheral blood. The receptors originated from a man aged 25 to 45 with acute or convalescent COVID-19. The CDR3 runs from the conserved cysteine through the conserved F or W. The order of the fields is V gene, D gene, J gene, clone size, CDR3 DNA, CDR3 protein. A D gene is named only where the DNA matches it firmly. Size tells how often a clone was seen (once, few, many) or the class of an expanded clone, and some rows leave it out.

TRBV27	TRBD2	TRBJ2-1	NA	TGTGCCAGCAGTTACGGGGGGGGCCTAGGCAATGAGCAGTTCTTC	CASSYGGGLGNEQFF
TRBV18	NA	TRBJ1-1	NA	TGTGCCAGCTCACAATTACAGAGTACCACTGAAGCTTTCTTT	CASSQLQSTTEAFF
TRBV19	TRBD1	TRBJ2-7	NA	TGTGCCAGTAGTGCGACAGGGAACTACGAGCAGTACTTC	CASSATGNYEQYF
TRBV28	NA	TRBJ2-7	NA	TGTGCCAGCAGTTATCAGGGTGCCGACGAGCAGTACTTC	CASSYQGADEQYF
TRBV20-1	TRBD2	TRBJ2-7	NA	TGCAGTGCTAGTAATCGAGTAGCGGGAGGCTACGAGCAGTACTTC	CSASNRVAGGYEQYF
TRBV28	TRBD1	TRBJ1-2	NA	TGTGCCAGCAGTTTCGGGACAGCTAACTATGGCTACACCTTC	CASSFGTANYGYTF
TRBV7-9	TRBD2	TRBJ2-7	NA	TGTGCCAGCAGCTTTACTAGCGGGAGAAACTACGAGCAGTACTTC	CASSFTSGRNYEQYF
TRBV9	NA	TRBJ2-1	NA	TGTGCCAGCAGCGTAGGGAATGGGGGGTACGATGAGCAGTTCTTC	CASSVGNGGYDEQFF
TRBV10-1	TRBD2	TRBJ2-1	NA	TGCGCCAGCAGTGAGTCCGGCGGGGGGGGCAGTGAGCAGTTCTTC	CASSESGGGGSEQFF
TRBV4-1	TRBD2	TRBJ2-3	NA	TGCGCCAGCAGCCAAGAAGGCTCTAGCGGAAGTAGGAATTTT	CASSQEGSSGSRNF
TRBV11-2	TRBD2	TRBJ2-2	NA	TGTGCCAGCAGCTTCGGGTTACTAGCGGGGGGCCCCGGGGAGCTGTTTTTT	CASSFGLLAGGPGELFF
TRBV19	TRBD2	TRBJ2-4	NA	TGTGCCAGTAGCAGACCACGGGAGGTTGGGCGGGCCCAGCCGGGAGGCGGAAACATTCAGTACTTC	CASSRPREVGRAQPGGGNIQYF
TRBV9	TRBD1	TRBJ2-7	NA	TGTGCCAGCAGCGTAGATGGGTGGGACAGGGTATACGAGCAGTACTTC	CASSVDGWDRVYEQYF
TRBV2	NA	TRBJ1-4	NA	TGTGCCAGCAGTCCTAGTATTTCTGCTAATGAAAAACTGTTTTTT	CASSPSISANEKLFF
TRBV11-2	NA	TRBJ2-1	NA	TGTGCCAGCAGCTCGAACAGGGGGGGCTACAATGAGCAGTTCTTC	CASSSNRGGYNEQFF
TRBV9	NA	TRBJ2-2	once	TGTGCCAGCAGCGTAGATGCCAGGGACACCGGGGAGCTGTTTTTT	CASSVDARDTGELFF